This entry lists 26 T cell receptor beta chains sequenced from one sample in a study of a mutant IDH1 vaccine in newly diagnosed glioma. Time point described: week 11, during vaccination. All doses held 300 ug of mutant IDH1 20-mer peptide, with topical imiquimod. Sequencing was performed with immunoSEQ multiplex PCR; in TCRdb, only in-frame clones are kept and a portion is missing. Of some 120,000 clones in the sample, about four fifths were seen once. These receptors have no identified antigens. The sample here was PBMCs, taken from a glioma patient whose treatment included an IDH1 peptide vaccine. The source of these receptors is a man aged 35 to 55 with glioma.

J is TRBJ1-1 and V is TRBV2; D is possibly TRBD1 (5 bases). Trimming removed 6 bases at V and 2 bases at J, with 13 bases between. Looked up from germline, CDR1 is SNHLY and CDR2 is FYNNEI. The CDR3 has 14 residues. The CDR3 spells CASSLGTVNTEAFF. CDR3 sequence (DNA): TGTGCCAGCAGCCTAGGGACGGTTAACACTGAAGCTTTCTTT.

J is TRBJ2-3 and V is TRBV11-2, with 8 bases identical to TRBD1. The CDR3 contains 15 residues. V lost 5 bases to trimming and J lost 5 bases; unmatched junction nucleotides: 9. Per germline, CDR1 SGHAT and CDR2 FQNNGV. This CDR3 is CASSLRTGYGDTQYF. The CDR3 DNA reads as TGTGCCAGCAGCCTCAGGACAGGGTATGGAGATACGCAGTATTTT.

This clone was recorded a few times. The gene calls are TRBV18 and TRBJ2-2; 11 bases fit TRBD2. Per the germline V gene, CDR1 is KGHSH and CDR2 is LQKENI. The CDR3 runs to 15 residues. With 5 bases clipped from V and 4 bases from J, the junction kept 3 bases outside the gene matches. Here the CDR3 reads CASSSTSGGTGELFF. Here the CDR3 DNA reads TGTGCCAGCTCATCCACTAGCGGGGGCACCGGGGAGCTGTTTTTT.

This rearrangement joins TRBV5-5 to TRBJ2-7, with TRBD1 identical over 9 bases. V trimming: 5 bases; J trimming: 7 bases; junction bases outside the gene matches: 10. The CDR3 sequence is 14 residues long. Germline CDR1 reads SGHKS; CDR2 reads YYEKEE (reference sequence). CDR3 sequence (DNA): TGTGCCAGCAGGCGAACAGGGGGCGCGGGGGAGCAGTACTTC. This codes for CASRRTGGAGEQYF.

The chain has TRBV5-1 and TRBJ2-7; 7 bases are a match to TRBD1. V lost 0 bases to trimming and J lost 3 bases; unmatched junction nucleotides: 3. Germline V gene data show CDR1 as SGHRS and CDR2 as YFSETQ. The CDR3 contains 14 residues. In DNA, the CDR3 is TGCGCCAGCAGCTTGGAGGGGGCTCTCTACGAGCAGTACTTC. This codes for CASSLEGALYEQYF.

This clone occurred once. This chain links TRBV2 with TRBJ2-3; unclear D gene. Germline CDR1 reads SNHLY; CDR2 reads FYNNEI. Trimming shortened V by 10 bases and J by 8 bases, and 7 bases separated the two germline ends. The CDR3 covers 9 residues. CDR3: CAKQSTQYF. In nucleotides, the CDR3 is TGTGCCAAACAGAGTACGCAGTATTTT.

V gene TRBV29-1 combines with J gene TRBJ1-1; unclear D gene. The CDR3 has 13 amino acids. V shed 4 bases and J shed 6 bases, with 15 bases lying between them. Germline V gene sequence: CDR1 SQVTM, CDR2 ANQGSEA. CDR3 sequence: CSVVGQGVPEAFF. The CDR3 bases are TGCAGCGTTGTTGGTCAAGGTGTCCCTGAAGCTTTCTTT. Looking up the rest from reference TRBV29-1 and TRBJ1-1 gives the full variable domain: SAVISQKPSRDICQRGTSLTIQCQVDSQVTMMFWYRQQPGQSLTLIATANQGSEATYESGFVIDKFPISRPNLTFSTLTVSNMSPEDSSIYLCSVVGQGVPEAFFGQGTRLTVV.

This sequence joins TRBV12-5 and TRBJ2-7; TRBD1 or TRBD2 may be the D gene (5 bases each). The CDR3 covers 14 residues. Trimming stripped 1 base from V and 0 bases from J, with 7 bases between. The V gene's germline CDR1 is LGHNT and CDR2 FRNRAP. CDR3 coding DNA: TGTGCTAGTGGTTTGGGGGGGTACTCCTACGAGCAGTACTTC. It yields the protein CASGLGGYSYEQYF.

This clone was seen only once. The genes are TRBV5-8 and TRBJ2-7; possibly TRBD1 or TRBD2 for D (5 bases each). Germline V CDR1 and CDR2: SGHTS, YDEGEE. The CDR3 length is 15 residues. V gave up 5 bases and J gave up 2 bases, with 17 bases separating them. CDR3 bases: TGTGCCAGCAGTTCCTGGCCCGGGACCCCCTACGAGCAGTACTTC. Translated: CASSSWPGTPYEQYF.

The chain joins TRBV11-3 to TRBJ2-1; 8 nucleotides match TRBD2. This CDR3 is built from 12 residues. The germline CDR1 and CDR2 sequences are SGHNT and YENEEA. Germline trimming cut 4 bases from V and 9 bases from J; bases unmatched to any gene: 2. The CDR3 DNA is TGTGCCAGCAGCTCCAGCGGGAGTGAGCAGTTCTTC. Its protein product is CASSSSGSEQFF.

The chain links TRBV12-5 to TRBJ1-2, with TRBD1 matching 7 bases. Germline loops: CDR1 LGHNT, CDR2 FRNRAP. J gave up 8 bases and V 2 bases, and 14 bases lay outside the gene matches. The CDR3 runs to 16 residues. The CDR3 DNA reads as TGTGCTAGTGGTTTGTCCGGGGAGGGGGCGTTAAAAGGCTACACCTTC. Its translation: CASGLSGEGALKGYTF.

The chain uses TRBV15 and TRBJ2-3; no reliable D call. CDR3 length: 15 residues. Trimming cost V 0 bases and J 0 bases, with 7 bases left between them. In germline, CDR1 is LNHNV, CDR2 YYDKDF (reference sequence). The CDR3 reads CATSRDRLSTDTQYF. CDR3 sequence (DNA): TGTGCCACCAGCAGAGATAGACTGAGCACAGATACGCAGTATTTT. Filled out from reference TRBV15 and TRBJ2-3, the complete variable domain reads DAMVIQNPRYQVTQFGKPVTLSCSQTLNHNVMYWYQQKSSQAPKLLFHYYDKDFNNEADTPDNFQSRRPNTSFCFLDIRSPGLGDTAMYLCATSRDRLSTDTQYFGPGTRLTVL.

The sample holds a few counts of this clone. The CDR3 coding sequence is TGTGCCAGCAGATACGGACAGACCTACTACAATGAGCAGTTCTTC. It translates to CASRYGQTYYNEQFF. This chain uses TRBV5-6 with TRBJ2-1, with D possibly TRBD1 on 6 matching bases. Germline V CDR1 and CDR2: SGHDT, YYEEEE. The CDR3 has 15 residues. Trimming removed 5 bases from V and 3 bases from J, with 15 bases in between.

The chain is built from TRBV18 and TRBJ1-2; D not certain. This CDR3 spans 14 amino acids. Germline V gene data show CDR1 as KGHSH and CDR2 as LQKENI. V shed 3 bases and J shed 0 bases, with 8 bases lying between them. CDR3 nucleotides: TGTGCCAGCTCACCGGACGGAGCTAACTATGGCTACACCTTC. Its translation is CASSPDGANYGYTF. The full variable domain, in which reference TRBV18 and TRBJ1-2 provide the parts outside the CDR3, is NAGVMQNPRHLVRRRGQEARLRCSPMKGHSHVYWYRQLPEEGLKFMVYLQKENIIDESGMPKERFSAEFPKEGPSILRIQQVVRGDSAAYFCASSPDGANYGYTFGSGTRLTVV.

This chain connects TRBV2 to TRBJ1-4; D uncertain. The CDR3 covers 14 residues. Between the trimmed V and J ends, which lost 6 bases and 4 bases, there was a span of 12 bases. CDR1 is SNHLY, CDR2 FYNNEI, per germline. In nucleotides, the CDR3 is TGTGCCAGCAGGAAAGGGCGAGGTAATGAAAAACTGTTTTTT. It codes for CASRKGRGNEKLFF.

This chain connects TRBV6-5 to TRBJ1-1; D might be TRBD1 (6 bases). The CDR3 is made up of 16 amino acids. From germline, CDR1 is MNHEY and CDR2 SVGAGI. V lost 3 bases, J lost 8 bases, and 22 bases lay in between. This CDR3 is CASSYSAGTTKKEAFF. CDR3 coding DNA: TGTGCCAGCAGTTATTCCGCCGGGACAACAAAAAAAGAAGCTTTCTTT.

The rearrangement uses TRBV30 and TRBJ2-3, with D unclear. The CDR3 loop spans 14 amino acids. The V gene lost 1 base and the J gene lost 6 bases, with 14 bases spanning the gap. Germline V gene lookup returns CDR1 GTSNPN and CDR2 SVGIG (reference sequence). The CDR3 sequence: CAWSDYAVSDTQYF. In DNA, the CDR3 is TGTGCCTGGAGTGACTACGCCGTCTCGGATACGCAGTATTTT.

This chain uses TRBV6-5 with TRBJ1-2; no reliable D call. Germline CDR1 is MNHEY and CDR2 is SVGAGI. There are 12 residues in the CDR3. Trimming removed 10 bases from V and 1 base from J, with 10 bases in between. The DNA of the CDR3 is TGTGCCACGGGGAGGAGTAACTATGGCTACACCTTC. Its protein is CATGRSNYGYTF.

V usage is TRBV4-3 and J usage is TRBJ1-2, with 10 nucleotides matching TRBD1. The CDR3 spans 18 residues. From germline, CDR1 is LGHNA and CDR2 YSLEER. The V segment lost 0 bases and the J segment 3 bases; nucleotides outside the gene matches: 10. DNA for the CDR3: TGCGCCAGCAGCCAAGAAGGGACAGGGGTACACACTGACTATGGCTACACCTTC. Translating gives CASSQEGTGVHTDYGYTF.

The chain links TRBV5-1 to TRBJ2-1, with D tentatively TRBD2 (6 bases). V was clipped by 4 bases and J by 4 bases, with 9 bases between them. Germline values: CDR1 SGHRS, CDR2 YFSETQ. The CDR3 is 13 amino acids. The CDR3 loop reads CASSTAGYNEQFF. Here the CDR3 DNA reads TGCGCCAGCAGCACCGCGGGGTACAATGAGCAGTTCTTC.

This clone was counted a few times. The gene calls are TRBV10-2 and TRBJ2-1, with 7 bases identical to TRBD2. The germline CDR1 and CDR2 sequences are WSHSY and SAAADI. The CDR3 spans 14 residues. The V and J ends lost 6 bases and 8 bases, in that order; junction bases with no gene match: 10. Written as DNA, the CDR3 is TGCGCCAGCAGCCGACTGGCGGGGGTGGATGAGCAGTTCTTC. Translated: CASSRLAGVDEQFF.

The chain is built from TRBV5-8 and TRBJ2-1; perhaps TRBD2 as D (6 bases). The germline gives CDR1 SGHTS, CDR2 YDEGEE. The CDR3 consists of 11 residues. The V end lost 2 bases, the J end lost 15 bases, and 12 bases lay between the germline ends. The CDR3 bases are TGTGCCAGCAGCTTCCGGGACTGGGGGTTCTTC. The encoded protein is CASSFRDWGFF.

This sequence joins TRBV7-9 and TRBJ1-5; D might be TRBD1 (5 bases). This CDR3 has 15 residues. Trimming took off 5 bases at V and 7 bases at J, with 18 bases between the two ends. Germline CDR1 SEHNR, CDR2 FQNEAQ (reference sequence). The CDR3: CASSRTGGEGQPQHF. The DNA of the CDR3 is TGTGCCAGCAGCCGAACGGGAGGGGAGGGCCAGCCCCAGCATTTT.

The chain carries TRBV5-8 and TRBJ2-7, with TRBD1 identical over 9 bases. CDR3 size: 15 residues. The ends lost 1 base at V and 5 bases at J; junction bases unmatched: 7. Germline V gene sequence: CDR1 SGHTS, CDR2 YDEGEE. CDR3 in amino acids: CASSLFGTGSDEQYF. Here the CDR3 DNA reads TGTGCCAGCAGCTTGTTTGGGACAGGGTCGGACGAGCAGTACTTC.

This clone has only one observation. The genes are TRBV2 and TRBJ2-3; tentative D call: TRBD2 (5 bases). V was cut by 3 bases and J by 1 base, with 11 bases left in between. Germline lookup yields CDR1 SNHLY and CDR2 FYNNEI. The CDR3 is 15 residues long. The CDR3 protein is CASSERATGTDTQYF. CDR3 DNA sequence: TGTGCCAGCAGTGAGCGGGCGACGGGCACAGATACGCAGTATTTT.

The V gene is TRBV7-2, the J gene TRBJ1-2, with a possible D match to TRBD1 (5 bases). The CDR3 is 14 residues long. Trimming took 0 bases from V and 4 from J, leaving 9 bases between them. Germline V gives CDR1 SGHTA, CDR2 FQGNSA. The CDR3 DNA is TGTGCCAGCAGCTTAGCGTTCCAGGGCTATGGCTACACCTTC. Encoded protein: CASSLAFQGYGYTF. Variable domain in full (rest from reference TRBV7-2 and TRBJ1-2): GAGVSQSPSNKVTEKGKDVELRCDPISGHTALYWYRQSLGQGLEFLIYFQGNSAPDKSGLPSDRFSAERTGGSVSTLTIQRTQQEDSAVYLCASSLAFQGYGYTFGSGTRLTVV.